This entry describes one TCR beta chain. The antigen is undetermined. The data are from a study of shared clonotypes between healthy human individuals. Points from the study as a whole: Investigators expected sequencing depth to affect clonotype sharing among donors. Sorted-subset sequencing was shown by rarefaction to be incomplete despite large depth.

The V and J ends lost 3 bases and 1 base respectively, with 13 bases between them. Germline lookup yields CDR1 SGHTS and CDR2 YDEGEE. CDR3 length: 16 amino acids. Using immunoSEQ multiplex PCR, the repertoire was profiled, and TCRdb retains in-frame clones only, with some absent. Of almost 700,000 clones in the sample, about 91% were seen once. Naive CD8 cells were CD45RO-negative, positively selected for CCR7, excluding terminally differentiated effector memory CD45RA+ cells. V is TRBV5-8 and J is TRBJ2-2; the D is unclear. This TCR was sampled from a man aged 25 to 40 in good health. The sample comprised naive CD8+ T cells sorted from blood. CDR3 sequence (DNA): TGTGCCAGCAGCTCTTACACGAAGGGGAACACCGGGGAGCTGTTTTTT. Its translation is CASSSYTKGNTGELFF.